A single sample gave rise to the 32 T cell receptor beta chains below, sequenced in a study of OX40 agonist ivuxolimab in advanced cancers. Profiled with immunoSEQ multiplex PCR; TCRdb holds only in-frame clones, not every one. This repertoire shows 35,000 or so clones, 76% found once; its top ten account for roughly 25%. Sequencing used CD4+ or CD8+ T cells sorted from blood, obtained in a trial of the OX40 agonist ivuxolimab. These receptors were obtained from an adult with an advanced solid tumor such as melanoma, head and neck, liver or kidney cancer.

The CDR3 DNA reads as TGCAGCGTCGTCAACAGGGCGTTTTTCCCTGAAGCTTTCTTT. Encoded protein: CSVVNRAFFPEAFF. The J gene is TRBJ1-1, the V gene TRBV29-1, with a possible D match to TRBD1 (6 bases). Trimming left V 6 bases short and J 6 bases short, with 20 bases between. The germline gives CDR1 SQVTM, CDR2 ANQGSEA. The CDR3 is made up of 14 amino acids.

As for this clone: Other DNA sequences from this sample encode an identical CDR3 as well. V usage is TRBV25-1 and J usage is TRBJ2-5; no reliable D call. Germline V gives CDR1 MGHDK, CDR2 SYGVNS. V lost 1 base to trimming and J lost 5 bases, with 11 bases between them. This CDR3 comprises 14 residues. The CDR3 bases are TGTGCCAGCAGTGAATCGTTACGGTCGGAGACCCAGTACTTC. It yields the protein CASSESLRSETQYF. The whole variable domain, remainder taken from reference TRBV25-1 and TRBJ2-5, is EADIYQTPRYLVIGTGKKITLECSQTMGHDKMYWYQQDPGMELHLIHYSYGVNSTEKGDLSSESTVSRIRTEHFPLTLESARPSHTSQYLCASSESLRSETQYFGPGTRLLVL.

This clone was counted only a few times. The chain uses TRBV11-2 and TRBJ1-1, with D unclear. Per the germline V gene, CDR1 is SGHAT and CDR2 is FQNNGV. V lost 6 bases, J lost 9 bases, and 20 bases lay in between. The CDR3 extends over 14 amino acids. The CDR3 DNA follows: TGTGCCAGCAGTCCACGCGTTGAGGTGTCTAAAGCTTTCTTT. This sequence encodes CASSPRVEVSKAFF.

The chain is built from TRBV29-1 and TRBJ1-3; unclear D gene. The CDR3 spans 11 residues. Trimming took 2 bases from V and 3 from J, leaving 2 bases between them. Germline V gives CDR1 SQVTM, CDR2 ANQGSEA. The CDR3 DNA sequence: TGCAGCGTTGAAAGTGGAAACACCATATATTTT. Translation: CSVESGNTIYF.

This clone was detected only a few times. The chain recombines TRBV29-1 with TRBJ1-2; D is ambiguous. Germline V gives CDR1 SQVTM, CDR2 ANQGSEA. This CDR3 has 13 residues. V was clipped by 2 bases and J by 4 bases, with 11 bases between them. CDR3 region: CSVELDGFYGYTF. In DNA form, the CDR3 reads TGCAGCGTTGAACTGGACGGGTTCTATGGCTACACCTTC.

This rearrangement joins TRBV30 to TRBJ2-2, with 7 bases that match TRBD1. Unmatched junction bases numbered 9, after V lost 5 bases and J lost 3 bases. Germline V CDR1 and CDR2: GTSNPN, SVGIG (reference sequence). This CDR3 region has 15 residues. The CDR3 region has the DNA TGTGCCTGGCATATGGGGGACAGTGACACCGGGGAGCTGTTTTTT. The encoded protein is CAWHMGDSDTGELFF. Together with reference TRBV30 and TRBJ2-2, the CDR3 gives the full variable domain: SQTIHQWPATLVQPVGSPLSLECTVEGTSNPNLYWYRQAAGRGLQLLFYSVGIGQISSEVPQNLSASRPQDRQFILSSKKLLLSDSGFYLCAWHMGDSDTGELFFGEGSRLTVL.

This clone has at least ten counts. The J gene is TRBJ1-5, the V gene TRBV2, with 7 bases aligning to TRBD1. V was clipped by 7 bases and J by 4 bases; unmatched bases: 10. Germline V lookup: CDR1 SNHLY, CDR2 FYNNEI. There are 15 residues in the CDR3. The CDR3 DNA reads TGTGCCAGCAACTTACAGGGGCAAGGGAATCAGCCCCAGCATTTT. This translates into CASNLQGQGNQPQHF.

The rearrangement uses TRBV6-5 and TRBJ2-1; TRBD1 matches at 7 bases. CDR1 and CDR2 from the germline V gene are MNHEY and SVGAGI. There are 14 residues in the CDR3. Losses at the gene ends were 7 bases for V and 10 bases for J; bases not matched to a gene: 13. The CDR3: CASISDRAPAEQFF. CDR3 in DNA: TGTGCCAGCATTTCTGACAGGGCCCCGGCCGAGCAGTTCTTC.

This rearrangement joins TRBV4-1 to TRBJ2-2; 9 bases match TRBD2. This CDR3 is built from 15 residues. Trimming removed 7 bases from V and 7 bases from J; junction bases left unmatched: 10. CDR1 is MGHRA, CDR2 YSYEKL, per germline. In DNA form, the CDR3 reads TGCGCCAGCACCCGGGTAGCGGGGGTAGACGGGGAGCTGTTTTTT. Residues: CASTRVAGVDGELFF.

The rearrangement joins TRBV11-3 to TRBJ1-5; D ambiguous. Trimming left V 3 bases short and J 0 bases short, with 6 bases between. Germline-derived CDR1 and CDR2 are SGHNT and YENEEA. This CDR3 has 14 residues. The CDR3 coding sequence is TGTGCCAGCAGCTTCACCGATAGCAATCAGCCCCAGCATTTT. Its protein product is CASSFTDSNQPQHF.

The rearrangement joins TRBV7-8 to TRBJ2-5; no clear D. The CDR3 length is 12 residues. The germline V gene has CDR1 SGHVS and CDR2 FQNEAQ. V was clipped by 1 base and J by 10 bases, with 10 bases between them. The DNA of the CDR3 is TGTGCCAGCAGCTTAGAGGCGGCGAGCCAGTACTTC. This codes for CASSLEAASQYF. The full variable domain, in which reference TRBV7-8 and TRBJ2-5 provide the parts outside the CDR3, is GAGVSQSPRYKVAKRGQDVALRCDPISGHVSLFWYQQALGQGPEFLTYFQNEAQLDKSGLPSDRFFAERPEGSVSTLKIQRTQQEDSAVYLCASSLEAASQYFGPGTRLLVL.

J is TRBJ1-2 and V is TRBV6-1; no clear D. The CDR3 runs 15 residues. The germline V gene has CDR1 MNHNS and CDR2 SASEGT. V was clipped by 6 bases and J by 8 bases, with 22 bases between them. The DNA for the CDR3 is TGTGCCAGCAGCCGAAACGAGGAGCGCTTTGAGGGCTACACCTTC. Encoded protein: CASSRNEERFEGYTF.

The V and J genes are TRBV7-2 and TRBJ1-6; D is ambiguous. Per germline, CDR1 SGHTA and CDR2 FQGNSA. V was shortened by 5 bases and J by 0 bases, with 17 bases between the two germline ends. The CDR3 totals 18 residues. Here the CDR3 reads CASSIHLNFNSYNSPLHF. DNA of the CDR3: TGTGCCAGCAGCATACATCTAAATTTTAACTCCTATAATTCACCCCTCCACTTT. The whole variable domain, filled in from reference TRBV7-2 and TRBJ1-6, reads GAGVSQSPSNKVTEKGKDVELRCDPISGHTALYWYRQSLGQGLEFLIYFQGNSAPDKSGLPSDRFSAERTGGSVSTLTIQRTQQEDSAVYLCASSIHLNFNSYNSPLHFGNGTRLTVT.

In DNA, the CDR3 is TGCGCCAGCAGCCAACTCGAACAGGGGATCACAGATACGCAGTATTTT. Translating it yields CASSQLEQGITDTQYF. This chain connects TRBV4-1 to TRBJ2-3, with 7 bases lining up with TRBD1. Germline values: CDR1 MGHRA, CDR2 YSYEKL. The CDR3 runs to 16 residues. V shed 2 bases, J shed 2 bases, and the junction held 7 bases outside the gene matches.

There are a few counts of this clone. J is TRBJ2-7 and V is TRBV5-4, with D perhaps TRBD1 (6 bases). Germline lookup yields CDR1 SGHNT and CDR2 YYREEE (reference sequence). Trimming removed 2 bases from V and 2 bases from J, with 11 bases in between. The CDR3 is made up of 14 amino acids. The CDR3 DNA is TGTGCCAGCAGCTTTACAGGGTCTACCTACGAGCAGTACGTC. Its translation: CASSFTGSTYEQYV.

The chain has TRBV7-3 and TRBJ1-4; D is unresolved. The CDR3 totals 13 residues. The V end was cut by 2 bases, the J end by 5 bases, with 6 bases between. Germline V lookup: CDR1 SGHTA, CDR2 FQGTGA. Written as DNA, the CDR3 is TGTGCCAGCAGCTTAGGCCGAAATGAAAAACTGTTTTTT. Protein product: CASSLGRNEKLFF.

In the case of this clone: The identical CDR3 is also encoded by other nucleotide sequences in the sample. The chain uses TRBV19 and TRBJ2-3, with 9 positions matching TRBD2. With V trimmed by 3 bases and J by 0 bases, 4 bases remained unmatched. CDR3 length equals 16 residues. CDR1 is LNHDA and CDR2 is SQIVND in the germline V gene (reference sequence). The CDR3 here is CASSIASGGSTDTQYF. The CDR3 DNA is TGTGCCAGTAGTATCGCCAGCGGGGGGAGCACAGATACGCAGTATTTT. The entire variable domain, with the rest obtained from reference TRBV19 and TRBJ2-3, is as follows: DGGITQSPKYLFRKEGQNVTLSCEQNLNHDAMYWYRQDPGQGLRLIYYSQIVNDFQKGDIAEGYSVSREKKESFPLTVTSAQKNPTAFYLCASSIASGGSTDTQYFGPGTRLTVL.

This chain uses TRBV6-1 with TRBJ2-3; 7 bases line up with TRBD1. The ends lost 2 bases at V and 3 bases at J; junction bases unmatched: 5. This CDR3 is built from 15 residues. CDR1 MNHNS and CDR2 SASEGT come from the germline V gene. The CDR3 nucleotides read TGTGCCAGCAGTGAACGGGACAGAAAAACAGATACGCAGTATTTT. Its protein product is CASSERDRKTDTQYF.

This chain links TRBV5-6 with TRBJ2-4; D unresolved. Germline values: CDR1 SGHDT, CDR2 YYEEEE. V shed 4 bases and J shed 2 bases, with 10 bases lying between them. The CDR3 spans 14 residues. The CDR3 DNA reads as TGTGCCAGCAGCCAAGTTATTTCCAAAAACATTCAGTACTTC. It yields the protein CASSQVISKNIQYF.

A few counts support this clone. The chain uses TRBV18 and TRBJ1-5; no clear D. V lost 2 bases to trimming and J lost 7 bases, with 9 bases between them. CDR1 is KGHSH and CDR2 is LQKENI in the germline V gene. The CDR3 runs 13 residues. The CDR3 loop is CASSPRQEQPQHF. CDR3 sequence (DNA): TGTGCCAGCTCACCAAGGCAGGAACAGCCCCAGCATTTT.

CDR3 sequence (DNA): TGTGCTAGTGGTTTGGTACGGGACAGTAGAGATACGCAGTATTTT. Protein: CASGLVRDSRDTQYF. The rearrangement links TRBV12-5 to TRBJ2-3, with 7 bases matching TRBD1. The CDR3 runs 15 residues. Germline V lookup: CDR1 LGHNT, CDR2 FRNRAP. Trimming cost V 0 bases and J 5 bases; bases outside gene matches: 5. The full variable domain, completed using reference TRBV12-5 and TRBJ2-3, is DARVTQTPRHKVTEMGQEVTMRCQPILGHNTVFWYRQTMMQGLELLAYFRNRAPLDDSGMPKDRFSAEMPDATLATLKIQPSEPRDSAVYFCASGLVRDSRDTQYFGPGTRLTVL.

The gene calls are TRBV7-3 and TRBJ2-3; D ambiguous. Trimming shortened V by 4 bases and J by 6 bases, and 11 bases separated the two germline ends. CDR1 SGHTA and CDR2 FQGTGA come from the germline V gene. The CDR3 consists of 13 residues. In DNA, the CDR3 is TGTGCCAGCAGCTCAACCTCTTTGGATACGCAGTATTTT. It yields the protein CASSSTSLDTQYF.

This clone was detected a few times. Here the CDR3 DNA reads TGTGCCAGCAGTGTAGGGGGGCCCTACGAGCAGTACTTC. This codes for CASSVGGPYEQYF. The V and J genes are TRBV2 and TRBJ2-7; D may correspond to TRBD1 or TRBD2 (6 bases each). V lost 4 bases and J lost 2, with 9 bases in between. The CDR3 consists of 13 residues. Looked up from germline, CDR1 is SNHLY and CDR2 is FYNNEI. The full variable domain, rest sourced from reference TRBV2 and TRBJ2-7, is EPEVTQTPSHQVTQMGQEVILRCVPISNHLYFYWYRQILGQKVEFLVSFYNNEISEKSEIFDDQFSVERPDGSNFTLKIRSTKLEDSAMYFCASSVGGPYEQYFGPGTRLTVT.

This clone was seen ten or more times. The chain combines TRBV13 with TRBJ1-1; D gene ambiguous. Deletions cut 8 bases from V and 11 bases from J, with 12 bases between. The germline gives CDR1 PRHDT, CDR2 FYEKMQ (reference sequence). The CDR3 loop spans 10 amino acids. In nucleotides, the CDR3 is TGTGCCAGCGGCGGAGGGTGGGCTTTCTTT. Translation gives CASGGGWAFF.

This clone was seen a few times. V and J are TRBV7-3 and TRBJ2-4; D not certain. From germline, CDR1 is SGHTA and CDR2 FQGTGA. The length of the CDR3 is 13 residues. Deletions cut 4 bases from V and 3 bases from J, with 7 bases between. The CDR3: CASSSDFKNIQYF. In nucleotides, the CDR3 is TGTGCCAGCAGCTCGGATTTCAAAAACATTCAGTACTTC. Variable domain in full (rest from reference TRBV7-3 and TRBJ2-4): GAGVSQTPSNKVTEKGKYVELRCDPISGHTALYWYRQSLGQGPEFLIYFQGTGAADDSGLPNDRFFAVRPEGSVSTLKIQRTERGDSAVYLCASSSDFKNIQYFGAGTRLSVL.

This clone was counted a single time. J is TRBJ2-5 and V is TRBV7-2; possible D gene TRBD2, 6 bases. The DNA end is a closer match to TRBJ2-7, so the J assignment may be wrong. Germline values: CDR1 SGHTA, CDR2 FQGNSA. The CDR3 length is 13 residues. CDR3 nucleotides: TGTGCCAGCAGCTCCGGACTACACGGCGAGCAGTACTTC. It codes for CASSSGLHGEQYF.

The chain uses TRBV7-9 and TRBJ2-6, with D unclear. Germline CDR1 SEHNR, CDR2 FQNEAQ (reference sequence). This CDR3 is built from 17 residues. The V and J ends lost 3 bases and 0 bases respectively, with 12 bases between them. CDR3 loop: CASSLAGGFSGANVLTF. In DNA, the CDR3 is TGTGCCAGCAGCTTGGCCGGCGGCTTCTCTGGGGCCAACGTCCTGACTTTC.

The rearrangement links TRBV5-1 to TRBJ1-1; D is undetermined. The CDR3 is made up of 13 amino acids. The V and J ends lost 4 bases and 0 bases respectively, with 7 bases between them. Germline CDR1 and CDR2: SGHRS and YFSETQ. The CDR3 reads CASSPSVNTEAFF. The CDR3 DNA is TGCGCCAGCAGCCCGTCAGTGAACACTGAAGCTTTCTTT.

The rearrangement links TRBV5-5 to TRBJ1-2, with D tentatively TRBD1 (5 bases). In germline, CDR1 is SGHKS, CDR2 YYEKEE (reference sequence). Trimming took 5 bases from V and 4 from J, leaving 15 bases between them. This CDR3 has 14 amino acids. CDR3 residues: CASSTGGRLYGYTF. For the CDR3, the DNA is TGTGCCAGCAGTACCGGGGGACGACTCTATGGCTACACCTTC. Full variable domain (rest looked up from reference TRBV5-5 and TRBJ1-2): DAGVTQSPTHLIKTRGQQVTLRCSPISGHKSVSWYQQVLGQGPQFIFQYYEKEERGRGNFPDRFSARQFPNYSSELNVNALLLGDSALYLCASSTGGRLYGYTFGSGTRLTVV.

The CDR3 is CASSVGLSYEQYV. Here the CDR3 DNA reads TGTGCCAGCAGTGTGGGACTATCCTACGAGCAGTACGTC. The chain couples TRBV6-1 to TRBJ2-7; 7 bases fit TRBD2. The CDR3 runs to 13 residues. Trimming cost V 4 bases and J 1 base; bases outside gene matches: 1. The germline V gene encodes CDR1 MNHNS and CDR2 SASEGT.

This clone was seen more than once but under ten times. This chain connects TRBV19 to TRBJ2-3; possibly TRBD2 for D (5 bases). Germline-derived CDR1 and CDR2 are LNHDA and SQIVND (reference sequence). V lost 6 bases and J lost 1, with 17 bases in between. This CDR3 spans 16 amino acids. CDR3 in DNA: TGTGCCAGTAGAAACCCCACTAGAAGTGGCACAGATACGCAGTATTTT. Translated, it gives CASRNPTRSGTDTQYF.

This chain links TRBV6-1 with TRBJ1-5, with 7 bases identical to TRBD1. V lost 3 bases, J lost 3 bases, and 5 bases stayed unmatched. This CDR3 comprises 15 residues. The germline V gene encodes CDR1 MNHNS and CDR2 SASEGT. The CDR3 DNA reads as TGTGCCAGCAGTGACGGACAGGCGACCAATCAGCCCCAGCATTTT. This gives the protein CASSDGQATNQPQHF.